This T cell receptor beta chain was sequenced in a study of cytomegalovirus exposure and HLA in healthy donors (dated by TCRdb to 2016 to 2017). As for the study more broadly: An earlier analysis of 587 of the donors reported about 280 Gb of sequence data and around 110 million unique TCR beta sequences obtained from some 200 million T cells. To decide whether each TCR beta V gene segment behaved as functional or pseudogenic, an earlier analysis of 587 of the donors relied on high-throughput TCR beta sequencing. In a later analysis, previously published TCR beta repertoires from about 670 donors were re-analyzed and high-resolution HLA genotyping was added so that TCR occurrence patterns could be studied. Typing coverage differed by locus: A, B, C, DRB1 and DQB1 were typed in roughly 620-630 donors, DQA1 in 522, DPA1 in around 610, and DPB1 in just under 490. A later genetic analysis used genome-wide SNP genotypes for about 60% of the roughly 700 donors, treating that subset as a discovery cohort. The T cell repertoires of 666 subjects were profiled by immunosequencing and related to cytomegalovirus serostatus. All discovery cohort repertoires had been generated on a single sequencing platform. Of the roughly 400 genotyped donors, 81% fell in the genetic ancestry cluster associated with self-reported Caucasian donors. Alongside the repertoire data, information on donor age, sex, ethnicity and CMV serostatus was compiled. Along with the approximately 620-subject first cohort, a separate validation cohort of some 130 different subjects was used. A handful of DR-DQ haplotypes were handled as single units for association and clustering because linkage in the cohort was strong. The study was designed to test whether signatures of past pathogen exposure could be identified by cataloging public T cell receptors. Both class I and class II loci were covered by HLA typing, at four-digit resolution. Roughly 300 gigabases of sequencing data and tens of millions of unique TCR sequences were included in an early release covering several hundred HLA-typed donors. The later analysis used no new phenotypic data to find candidate immune exposures, relying instead on TCR beta sequences and their occurrence across donors. To predict cytomegalovirus infection status, the study combined high-throughput TCR immunosequencing, statistical association of individual TCRs with disease status, and machine learning. On average, roughly 240,000 unique TCR beta nucleotide sequences were sequenced per donor among 398 genotyped donors of the cohort, with roughly a sixth of those sequences being non-productive.

As encoded in the germline V gene, CDR1 is SNHLY while CDR2 is FYNNEI. V is pared back by 4 bases and J by 4 bases, with 7 bases lying between the germline termini. Measured from the cysteine to the phenylalanine, the CDR3 is 12 residues long. Here the CDR3 DNA is all that survives: 36 bases in frame from base 1. General findings and caveats noted by the study authors: When HLA alleles, especially DR and DQ, strongly co-occurred, TCR associations were difficult to assign to individual alleles. The only immune exposure information available for the cohort was CMV serostatus. Because the 87-base-pair reads could not distinguish some IMGT-functional V segments, including TRBV6-2 and TRBV6-3, those segments were excluded. Presence/absence analyses assumed roughly uniform sequencing depth across donors, an assumption that may not hold. In a later genetic analysis, fewer N-insertions in productive TCRs were reported among donors in an Asian-associated ancestry cluster than the roughly 640-donor mean. A further reported finding was that TCR beta sequences accurately predicted the HLA-A and HLA-B alleles for most subjects in the first cohort. In vitro tests confirmed that a few of the cytomegalovirus-associated TCR beta chains recognize cytomegalovirus antigens. Only TCR beta chains were sequenced in this cohort, and the absence of alpha or paired-chain data limited detectable features. A later analysis found that most CMV-associated TCR beta chains appeared HLA-restricted, with HLA associations seemingly driven largely by CMV exposure. Cytomegalovirus status was reported to be diagnosed by the classifier with high specificity and sensitivity in both the original and validation cohorts. In a later analysis, TCR association rates were found to vary across HLA loci, with the most associated TCRs seen for DRB1 alleles and the fewest for HLA-C alleles. In a later analysis, around 17,000 TCR beta sequences were associated with specific HLA alleles at a false discovery rate of 0.05. In an earlier analysis of roughly 500 of the donors, most TCR beta V segments appeared in productive rearrangements about 90% or about 30% of the time, broadly matching IMGT annotations. Across donors, most TCR sequences were observed very rarely, whereas some public TCRs were present in many individuals. Linkage disequilibrium might explain the correlated functional status among segregating V segments, but an unknown experimental factor could not be excluded. V-gene and J-gene trimming of TCR beta chains was associated with a missense DCLRE1C variant in a later genetic analysis, and the association was replicated in an independent cohort. A later analysis found that HLA-associated TCR beta chains were more clonally expanded and had lower generation probabilities than equally common non-associated chains. Several of the top co-occurrence clusters appeared to be linked to parvovirus B19, influenza, CMV and Epstein-Barr virus, according to a later analysis. It was suggested by the authors that the approach could potentially be generalized to other disease states and immunological phenotypes. Because some donors lacked HLA typing at each locus, the association tests relied only on the typed subset. The study listed approximately 160 TCR beta chains as associated with cytomegalovirus. Because counts were too low, 15 to 20 rarely observed V segments, including chromosome 9 orphons, were left out of the earlier analysis of about 620 of the donors. The sequencing pipeline was judged likely to have produced a cluster of highly shared sequence variants as a technical artifact.

Worth noting for this clone: The antigen it recognizes is unknown. The input lacks base qualities; no much larger clone sits a single base away.

The receptor library was made with the immunoSEQ multiplex PCR assay. For the multiplex PCR, a mixture combining 60 forward primers for TCR Vbeta segments and 13 reverse primers for TCR Jbeta segments was used. The CDR3 region of rearranged TCR beta genes was amplified from genomic DNA by a multiplex PCR assay. On the Illumina HiSeq System, the amplified TCR beta libraries were sequenced as 87-base-pair reads. Processing in the source paper ran as follows. In a later analysis, tens of millions of unique TCR beta chains were counted across the roughly 610 repertoires, and around 10 million of these chains were shared by at least two donors. Raw reads were error-corrected and collapsed into unique sequences with a nearest-neighbor algorithm that merged closely related sequences to remove PCR and sequencing errors. CDR3 sequences were aligned to IMGT reference sequences to assign V, D and J gene segments. For a sequence to be retained, a match of at least six nucleotides to both a V gene segment and a J gene segment was required. Rearrangements were called productive when the CDR3 lacked stop codons and stayed in frame with V and J; all others were non-productive. Following IMGT convention, CDR3 was defined as the stretch from the second conserved V-encoded cysteine up to the conserved J-encoded phenylalanine. The earlier analysis of 500 to 750 of the donors excluded any sequence lacking an unambiguous match to a single V gene segment. An earlier analysis of a few hundred of the donors called V segments functional above 56.7% productive rearrangements and segregating when the between-donor standard deviation exceeded 5%. A statistical classification framework was developed to diagnose cytomegalovirus status using the catalog of TCR beta chain sequences. V and J gene assignment, in a later analysis, came from comparing TCR nucleotide sequences with IMGT/GENE-DB human TR gene sequences. Using the TCRdist pipeline, a later analysis assigned CDR3 sequences along with most-parsimonious VDJ recombination scenarios. In a later analysis, every TCR beta chain was defined by the combination of its CDR3 amino acid sequence and its V-gene family, and reads without a unique V-gene family were dropped. A later analysis removed 500 to 600 highly shared, low-generation-probability nucleotide sequences to deal with suspected cross-contamination and a sequencing artifact. For each public chain, a later analysis derived a clonal expansion index from normalized ranks of inferred template counts within each repertoire. A later analysis computed generation probabilities with a VDJ recombination model fitted to out-of-frame rearrangements, and checked the results against IGoR. In a later analysis, TCR-TCR, TCR-HLA and TCR-CMV co-occurrence was scored with hypergeometric tests, and a repertoire-size bias correction was applied to TCR pairs. False discovery rates were estimated in a later analysis by permuting HLA or CMV assignments 20 times. In a later analysis, co-occurring TCRs were grouped using DBSCAN, with TCRdist sequence similarity added in when clustering inside HLA-allele-positive subsets. Co-occurrence clustering excluded repertoires with fewer than 30,000 or more than 120,000 public chains, plus five with anomalous nucleotide sharing. TCRdb provides this immuneACCESS table in a form limited to in-frame rearrangements. Some clones are lacking; in checked studies, under half of them reflect an unresolved V gene, and why the rest are absent is not known. V, J and clone size derive from that table, while D and trimming were established from the DNA sequence. This sample is represented by 200,000 or so clones; around 83% of them were singletons. The ten largest clones take up 0.7% to 0.95% of the sample.

The cohort comprised 670 or so healthy bone marrow donors. At the time of sampling, all cohort members were nominally healthy, though unrecorded immune exposures were likely present. The donor was CMV seronegative and was included in the group of approximately 350 seronegative cohort members. A peripheral blood sample was provided by each donor, and peripheral blood mononuclear cells were used for TCR beta sequencing. Genomic DNA extraction from the blood cell samples was performed with the Qiagen DNeasy Blood Extraction Kit. This chain is built from TRBV2 and TRBJ2-5, with a weak D call of TRBD2 (6 bases match). This sequence originates from a woman between 18 and 29 years old in good health and CMV-seronegative. Sequencing was carried out using PBMCs. The bases read TGTGCCAGCAGTGCCGGGGGAGAGACCCAGTACTTC. Translated, it gives CASSAGGETQYF. The CDR3, completed at both ends by the reference TRBV2 and TRBJ2-5 genes, gives the full variable domain EPEVTQTPSHQVTQMGQEVILRCVPISNHLYFYWYRQILGQKVEFLVSFYNNEISEKSEIFDDQFSVERPDGSNFTLKIRSTKLEDSAMYFCASSAGGETQYFGPGTRLLVL.